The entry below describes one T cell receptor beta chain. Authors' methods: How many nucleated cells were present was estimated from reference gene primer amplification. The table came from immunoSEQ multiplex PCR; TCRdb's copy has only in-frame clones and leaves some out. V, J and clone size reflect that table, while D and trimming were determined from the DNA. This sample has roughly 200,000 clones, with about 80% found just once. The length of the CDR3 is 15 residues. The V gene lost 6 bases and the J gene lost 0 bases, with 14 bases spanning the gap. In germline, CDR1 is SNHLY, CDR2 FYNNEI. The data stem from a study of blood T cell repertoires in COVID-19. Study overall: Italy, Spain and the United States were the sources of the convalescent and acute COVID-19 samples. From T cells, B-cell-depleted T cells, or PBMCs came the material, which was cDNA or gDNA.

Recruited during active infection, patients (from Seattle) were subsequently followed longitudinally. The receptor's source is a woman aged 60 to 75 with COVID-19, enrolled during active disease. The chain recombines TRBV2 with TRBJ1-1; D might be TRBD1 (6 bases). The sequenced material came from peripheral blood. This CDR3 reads CASRPLTGLNTEAFF. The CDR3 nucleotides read TGTGCCAGCAGGCCTCTGACAGGATTGAACACTGAAGCTTTCTTT.